This entry lists 23 T cell receptor beta chains sequenced from one sample in a study of T cell responses to AZD1222 COVID-19 vaccine. Data came from immunoSEQ multiplex PCR; TCRdb stores just in-frame clones and leaves some out. The data include 150,000 or so clones; the top ten clones carry about 2.3%. The sample consisted of peripheral blood. These receptors originate from an adult in good health.

The V and J genes are TRBV3-1 (or the pseudogene TRBV3-2) and TRBJ2-5; D gene uncertain. Trimming shortened V by 4 bases and J by 6 bases, and 9 bases separated the two germline ends. The CDR3 runs to 12 residues. Germline-derived CDR1 and CDR2 are LGHDT and YNNKEL (reference sequence). CDR3 sequence: CASSPLDQTQYF. DNA of the CDR3: TGTGCCAGCAGCCCCCTCGATCAGACCCAGTACTTC.

The CDR3 here is CAICDGISGNTIYF. The CDR3 DNA follows: TGTGCCATCTGCGACGGAATATCTGGAAACACCATATATTTT. The V gene is TRBV10-3, the J gene TRBJ1-3; the D is unclear. Germline loops: CDR1 ENHRY, CDR2 SYGVKD. The CDR3 is 14 residues long. Between the trimmed V and J ends, which lost 8 bases and 1 base, there was a span of 12 bases.

V is TRBV27 and J is TRBJ2-2; maybe TRBD2 (6 bases). Germline CDR1 reads MNHEY; CDR2 reads SMNVEV (reference sequence). The CDR3 sequence is 12 residues long. The CDR3 is CAEGHLIGELFF. For the CDR3, the DNA is TGTGCGGAGGGTCATCTCATCGGGGAGCTGTTTTTT.

The chain combines TRBV6-1 with TRBJ1-5; D is undetermined. The germline V and J ends were trimmed by 3 bases and 6 bases, with 12 bases remaining between them. Germline V gene lookup returns CDR1 MNHNS and CDR2 SASEGT. There are 14 residues in the CDR3. The CDR3, as DNA: TGTGCCAGCAGTGAGTGGGGAGGGCGTCAGCCCCAGCATTTT. This gives the protein CASSEWGGRQPQHF.

The rearrangement joins TRBV3-1 (or the pseudogene TRBV3-2) to TRBJ1-6, with a tentative D call TRBD1 (6 bases). V was cut by 2 bases and J by 6 bases, with 11 bases left in between. This CDR3 is built from 15 residues. Looked up from germline, CDR1 is LGHDT and CDR2 is YNNKEL (reference sequence). The CDR3 sequence is CASSQSGGANSPLHF. The CDR3 nucleotides read TGTGCCAGCAGCCAATCTGGGGGGGCTAATTCACCCCTCCACTTT.

The V and J genes are TRBV4-1 and TRBJ1-2; tentatively, D is TRBD1 (5 bases). CDR1 and CDR2 (germline): MGHRA, YSYEKL. Trimming took 3 bases from V and 0 from J, leaving 14 bases between them. The CDR3 covers 16 residues. The CDR3 sequence is CASSQPRRGANYGYTF. The CDR3 DNA reads as TGCGCCAGCAGCCAGCCTAGGAGGGGAGCTAACTATGGCTACACCTTC.

The chain has TRBV3-1 (or the pseudogene TRBV3-2) and TRBJ1-5, with unresolved D. V dropped 0 bases and J dropped 5 bases, with 5 bases sitting between them. Germline CDR1 LGHDT, CDR2 YNNKEL (reference sequence). There are 13 residues in the CDR3. The CDR3 sequence: CASSQDWDQPQHF. In DNA form, the CDR3 reads TGTGCCAGCAGCCAAGATTGGGATCAGCCCCAGCATTTT.

This sequence joins TRBV29-1 and TRBJ1-5; D remains ambiguous. V gave up 1 base and J gave up 2 bases, with 9 bases separating them. Germline CDR1 and CDR2: SQVTM and ANQGSEA. The length of the CDR3 is 14 residues. The CDR3 loop is CSVEVAGGNQPQHF. The CDR3 nucleotides are TGCAGCGTTGAAGTGGCTGGGGGCAATCAGCCCCAGCATTTT.

Here the CDR3 DNA reads TGTGCCAGTAGGGGGGACCTGGGACAGCCCCAGCATTTT. It codes for CASRGDLGQPQHF. The chain recombines TRBV19 with TRBJ1-5; D possibly corresponds to TRBD1 (5 bases). Looked up from germline, CDR1 is LNHDA and CDR2 is SQIVND (reference sequence). This CDR3 is built from 13 residues. V lost 6 bases and J lost 7, with 13 bases in between.

The rearrangement joins TRBV19 to TRBJ1-3; perhaps TRBD1 as D (5 bases). CDR1 is LNHDA and CDR2 is SQIVND in the germline V gene (reference sequence). Trimming cost V 4 bases and J 2 bases, with 9 bases left between them. The CDR3 is made up of 14 amino acids. The CDR3 nucleotides read TGTGCCAGTAGTACGACAGTAACTGGAAACACCATATATTTT. Translated: CASSTTVTGNTIYF.

The chain has TRBV30 and TRBJ2-7; D unresolved. The CDR3 is 14 amino acids. With 7 bases removed from V and 4 bases from J, the gap between germline ends came to 20 bases. Germline V gene lookup returns CDR1 GTSNPN and CDR2 SVGIG (reference sequence). The CDR3 reads CAFTLDPNLYEQYF. The CDR3 coding sequence is TGTGCCTTTACCCTCGACCCTAACCTTTACGAGCAGTACTTC.

The rearrangement links TRBV9 to TRBJ1-4; D not certain. V gave up 4 bases and J gave up 4 bases, with 14 bases separating them. The V gene's germline CDR1 is SGDLS and CDR2 YYNGEE. This CDR3 region has 15 residues. The CDR3 loop is CASSSRPESNEKLFF. CDR3 DNA sequence: TGTGCCAGCAGCTCCCGACCGGAGAGTAATGAAAAACTGTTTTTT.

CDR3 region: CASSLASGETQYF. DNA of the CDR3: TGTGCCAGCAGCTTAGCTAGTGGGGAGACCCAGTACTTC. The chain carries TRBV7-9 and TRBJ2-5; D gene ambiguous. This CDR3 comprises 13 residues. V was shortened by 0 bases and J by 5 bases, with 7 bases between the two germline ends. Germline loops: CDR1 SEHNR, CDR2 FQNEAQ (reference sequence).

The J gene is TRBJ2-1, the V gene TRBV6-5; TRBD1 matches at 8 bases. Germline loops: CDR1 MNHEY, CDR2 SVGAGI. Unmatched junction bases numbered 4, after V lost 4 bases and J lost 2 bases. The CDR3 contains 15 residues. CDR3 sequence: CASSLTGEAYNEQFF. The CDR3 nucleotides are TGTGCCAGCAGTTTGACAGGGGAAGCCTACAATGAGCAGTTCTTC.

This rearrangement joins TRBV5-4 to TRBJ1-1; 7 positions agree with TRBD1. J gave up 0 bases and V 4 bases, and 3 bases lay outside the gene matches. Germline CDR1 is SGHNT and CDR2 is YYREEE (reference sequence). This CDR3 is built from 14 residues. The CDR3 coding sequence is TGTGCCAGCAGCCCGGACAGGATGAACACTGAAGCTTTCTTT. This encodes CASSPDRMNTEAFF.

The CDR3: CATSRDRLSGTEAFF. DNA of the CDR3: TGTGCCACCAGCAGAGACAGGCTCTCAGGGACTGAAGCTTTCTTT. The chain carries TRBV15 and TRBJ1-1, with D possibly TRBD1 on 5 matching bases. The CDR3 is made up of 15 amino acids. Trimming stripped 0 bases from V and 5 bases from J, with 13 bases between. The germline gives CDR1 LNHNV, CDR2 YYDKDF (reference sequence).

This chain joins TRBV30 and TRBJ1-1; 12 nucleotides match TRBD1. The germline CDR1 and CDR2 sequences are GTSNPN and SVGIG (reference sequence). The CDR3 totals 16 residues. The V segment lost 1 base and the J segment 5 bases; nucleotides outside the gene matches: 8. The CDR3 DNA follows: TGTGCCTGGAGTGAGGGGACAGGGGGCCAGGGGACTGAAGCTTTCTTT. It encodes CAWSEGTGGQGTEAFF.

The chain employs TRBV30 and TRBJ2-1, with D perhaps TRBD1 or TRBD2 (5 bases each). Per germline, CDR1 GTSNPN and CDR2 SVGIG (reference sequence). This CDR3 is 16 amino acids long. Trimming took off 0 bases at V and 1 base at J, with 13 bases between the two ends. CDR3 in amino acids: CAWSVLGQGSYNEQFF. The CDR3 DNA sequence: TGTGCCTGGAGTGTACTAGGGCAGGGATCCTACAATGAGCAGTTCTTC.

The gene calls are TRBV28 and TRBJ1-5, with D possibly being TRBD1 (5 bases). V was cut by 6 bases and J by 5 bases, with 14 bases left in between. CDR3 length: 14 amino acids. Germline-derived CDR1 and CDR2 are MDHEN and SYDVKM. The CDR3 DNA is TGTGCCAGCAGCCCAACAGGAGACTATCAGCCCCAGCATTTT. Translated: CASSPTGDYQPQHF. Filled out from reference TRBV28 and TRBJ1-5, the complete variable domain reads DVKVTQSSRYLVKRTGEKVFLECVQDMDHENMFWYRQDPGLGLRLIYFSYDVKMKEKGDIPEGYSVSREKKERFSLILESASTNQTSMYLCASSPTGDYQPQHFGDGTRLSIL.

V gene TRBV7-3 combines with J gene TRBJ2-1; TRBD1 aligns across 7 bases. V lost 8 bases, J lost 4 bases, and 20 bases stayed unmatched. Germline values: CDR1 SGHTA, CDR2 FQGTGA. CDR3 length: 18 residues. The CDR3 nucleotides are TGTGCCAGCTCCCCCCGGGCCCCATCAGGGGGTGCGTACAATGAGCAGTTCTTC. As protein: CASSPRAPSGGAYNEQFF.

The gene calls are TRBV18 and TRBJ2-1; TRBD2 matches at 7 bases. Looked up from germline, CDR1 is KGHSH and CDR2 is LQKENI. The CDR3 extends over 19 amino acids. Trimming at V came to 3 bases and at J to 3 bases, leaving 17 bases not matched to a gene. In DNA, the CDR3 is TGTGCCAGCTCACCGAGCGCGGGCCCCAGGAGGGACTACTACAATGAGCAGTTCTTC. Protein: CASSPSAGPRRDYYNEQFF.

The CDR3 is CASSLAGRGEAQHF. The CDR3 nucleotides read TGTGCCAGCAGCTTAGCCGGCAGGGGCGAGGCCCAGCATTTT. The chain recombines TRBV7-2 with TRBJ1-5; weak D call: TRBD1 (6 bases). V shed 0 bases and J shed 11 bases, with 14 bases lying between them. The CDR3 runs 14 residues. Germline V CDR1 and CDR2: SGHTA, FQGNSA.

CDR3 sequence reads: CASSLSGGNIQYF. Here the CDR3 DNA reads TGTGCCAGCAGCCTAAGTGGCGGAAACATTCAGTACTTC. The chain joins TRBV3-1 (or the pseudogene TRBV3-2) to TRBJ2-4; D is unresolved. Per germline, CDR1 LGHDT and CDR2 YNNKEL (reference sequence). Trimming took off 4 bases at V and 6 bases at J, with 10 bases between the two ends. CDR3 length: 13 amino acids.